The 26 T cell receptor beta chains reported below all come from one sample, sequenced in a study of T-cell memory formation after mild COVID-19. TCRdb used MiXCR to reprocess the 5' RACE reads, holding one entry per CDR3 protein. The sample includes roughly 600,000 distinct CDR3 sequences, 18% of them seen just once. Sequenced sample: PBMCs or a T cell subset sorted from them (not recorded which). Receptors were obtained from an adult woman who had mild COVID-19 (a few samples of this study predate the infection). Cell type and time point are not known.

Ten or more counts support this clonotype. The CDR3 spells CASSLIGADTQYF. CDR3 nucleotide sequence: TGTGCCAGCAGCTTAATAGGGGCAGATACGCAGTATTTT. V and J are TRBV7-9 and TRBJ2-3, with D possibly TRBD1 on 5 matching bases. CDR1 SEHNR and CDR2 FQNEAQ come from the germline V gene (reference sequence). V was cut by 2 bases and J by 4 bases, with 7 bases left in between. The CDR3 is 13 residues long.

The rearrangement joins TRBV10-3 to TRBJ2-5, with 10 bases fitting TRBD1. Per the germline V gene, CDR1 is ENHRY and CDR2 is SYGVKD. J lost 2 bases, V lost 9 bases, and 6 bases had no gene match. This CDR3 comprises 14 residues. CDR3 sequence: CAIWTGGTQETQYF. Written as DNA, the CDR3 is TGTGCCATTTGGACAGGGGGGACTCAAGAGACCCAGTACTTC.

The V gene is TRBV12-3 or TRBV12-4, the J gene TRBJ2-5, with 9 bases lining up with TRBD2. The CDR3 is 14 residues long. The junction had 5 bases not matched to a gene; V was cut back by 5 bases and J by 4 bases. The DNA for the CDR3 is TGTGCCAGCAGTGTCAGCGGGGGGAGAGAGACCCAGTACTTC. Translating it yields CASSVSGGRETQYF.

The chain employs TRBV7-2 and TRBJ2-7, with 13 bases that match TRBD2. CDR1 is SGHTA, CDR2 FQGNSA, per germline. The CDR3 consists of 16 residues. Germline trimming cut 5 bases from V and 3 bases from J; bases unmatched to any gene: 7. CDR3 sequence reads: CASSPRGTSGNYEQYF. In DNA form, the CDR3 reads TGTGCCAGCAGCCCAAGAGGGACTAGCGGGAACTACGAGCAGTACTTC.

The V gene is TRBV29-1, the J gene TRBJ2-1; no clear D gene. The CDR3 length is 14 residues. V was trimmed by 4 bases and J by 5 bases, leaving 15 bases between them. Germline V gene sequence: CDR1 SQVTM, CDR2 ANQGSEA. The CDR3 loop reads CSVGLGSQDNEQFF. Here the CDR3 DNA reads TGCAGCGTTGGGTTAGGGTCCCAAGACAATGAGCAGTTCTTC.

In nucleotides, the CDR3 is TGTGCCAGCAGACTTACAGAGAACACTGAAGCTTTCTTT. Protein: CASRLTENTEAFF. V and J are TRBV12-3 or TRBV12-4 and TRBJ1-1; D is uncertain. CDR3 length: 13 residues. V lost 6 bases to trimming and J lost 1 base, with 9 bases between them.

The chain joins TRBV20-1 to TRBJ2-1, with D possibly TRBD1 on 6 matching bases. Looked up from germline, CDR1 is DFQATT and CDR2 is SNEGSKA (reference sequence). Between the trimmed V and J ends, which lost 5 bases and 6 bases, there was a span of 14 bases. The CDR3 contains 13 residues. The CDR3 region is CSASIDRPNEQFF. As DNA, the CDR3 is TGCAGTGCTTCCATAGACAGGCCCAATGAGCAGTTCTTC.

This clonotype was counted a few times. The V gene is TRBV12-3 or TRBV12-4, the J gene TRBJ1-5; D not certain. Trimming left V 7 bases short and J 3 bases short, with 13 bases between. This CDR3 contains 14 residues. This CDR3 reads CASTLGRYNQPQHF. The CDR3 DNA reads as TGTGCCAGCACCCTTGGACGGTACAATCAGCCCCAGCATTTT.

This clonotype appeared a few times. V and J are TRBV7-9 and TRBJ1-6; D is possibly TRBD1 (5 bases). Trimming took 2 bases from V and 5 from J, leaving 7 bases between them. Germline CDR1 and CDR2: SEHNR and FQNEAQ (reference sequence). This CDR3 region has 14 residues. The CDR3 sequence is CASSLSGHNSPLHF. CDR3 in DNA: TGTGCCAGCAGCTTATCGGGGCATAATTCACCCCTCCACTTT.

The V and J genes are TRBV30 and TRBJ2-1, with D perhaps TRBD2 (5 bases). Germline values: CDR1 GTSNPN, CDR2 SVGIG (reference sequence). The CDR3 has 11 amino acids. V lost 8 bases and J lost 3, with 8 bases in between. CDR3 region: CALGNYNEQFF. The CDR3 bases are TGTGCCCTCGGGAACTACAATGAGCAGTTCTTC.

This rearrangement joins TRBV15 to TRBJ2-7; 7 bases align to TRBD1. The J segment lost 4 bases and the V segment lost 8 bases, leaving 8 bases of the junction unmatched. CDR1 and CDR2 (germline): LNHNV, YYDKDF (reference sequence). The CDR3 has 13 amino acids. CDR3 coding DNA: TGTGCCACCGGCGAGGACAGGCCTTACGAGCAGTACTTC. Its translation is CATGEDRPYEQYF.

The chain has TRBV28 and TRBJ2-1, with a possible D match to TRBD1 (5 bases). Trimming stripped 3 bases from V and 0 bases from J, with 9 bases between. Looked up from germline, CDR1 is MDHEN and CDR2 is SYDVKM. This CDR3 contains 15 residues. Written as DNA, the CDR3 is TGTGCCAGCAGTTTCAGGGCCGGCTCCTACAATGAGCAGTTCTTC. Translated, it gives CASSFRAGSYNEQFF.

This clonotype was recorded at least ten times. The chain uses TRBV29-1 and TRBJ2-2; either TRBD1 or TRBD2 may fit D (5 bases each). Per the germline V gene, CDR1 is SQVTM and CDR2 is ANQGSEA. The V end lost 1 base, the J end lost 4 bases, and 16 bases lay between the germline ends. This CDR3 spans 16 amino acids. The CDR3 nucleotides read TGCAGCGTTGAAGTTTTGGGGGTCGGGCTCACCGGGGAGCTGTTTTTT. It yields the protein CSVEVLGVGLTGELFF.

In its sample, this clonotype was seen a few times. The chain joins TRBV24-1 to TRBJ1-2, with 7 bases identical to TRBD1. J gave up 5 bases and V 4 bases, and 3 bases lay outside the gene matches. The V gene's germline CDR1 is KGHDR and CDR2 SFDVKD. The CDR3 extends over 13 amino acids. The CDR3 region is CATSERGQYGYTF. The CDR3 nucleotides are TGTGCCACCAGTGAAAGGGGACAGTATGGCTACACCTTC.

The V and J genes are TRBV25-1 and TRBJ2-2, with a weak D call TRBD2 (5 bases). This CDR3 has 13 amino acids. The germline gives CDR1 MGHDK, CDR2 SYGVNS. V was cut by 4 bases and J by 6 bases, with 9 bases left in between. CDR3 sequence: CASSGLEAGELFF. CDR3 bases: TGTGCCAGCAGTGGATTGGAGGCCGGGGAGCTGTTTTTT.

This chain uses TRBV20-1 with TRBJ1-3; TRBD1 might be the D (5 bases). The germline gives CDR1 DFQATT, CDR2 SNEGSKA (reference sequence). The germline V and J ends were trimmed by 5 bases and 4 bases, with 12 bases remaining between them. CDR3 length equals 13 residues. The CDR3, as DNA: TGCAGTGCTCCAGGGCCGGGAGGAAACACCATATATTTT. This codes for CSAPGPGGNTIYF.

J is TRBJ1-1 and V is TRBV5-1; D not resolved. Per germline, CDR1 SGHRS and CDR2 YFSETQ. The CDR3 spans 14 residues. The germline V and J ends were trimmed by 3 bases and 0 bases, with 9 bases remaining between them. Written as DNA, the CDR3 is TGCGCCAGCAGCTCTTGGGATATGAACACTGAAGCTTTCTTT. Residues: CASSSWDMNTEAFF.

V and J are TRBV15 and TRBJ1-1; D is unresolved. CDR1 and CDR2 (germline): LNHNV, YYDKDF (reference sequence). Trimming cost V 4 bases and J 0 bases, with 9 bases left between them. The CDR3 totals 14 residues. For the CDR3, the DNA is TGTGCCACCAGCATCGGTCCTTTGAACACTGAAGCTTTCTTT. Its protein product is CATSIGPLNTEAFF.

This clonotype was recorded at least ten times. The chain has TRBV24-1 and TRBJ2-7, with 7 bases matching TRBD1. This CDR3 spans 13 amino acids. Germline values: CDR1 KGHDR, CDR2 SFDVKD. V shed 5 bases and J 1 base; nucleotides not matched to a gene: 1. The chain's CDR3 is CATSAGQSYEQYF. Here the CDR3 DNA reads TGTGCCACCAGTGCGGGACAGTCCTACGAGCAGTACTTC.

The rearrangement links TRBV7-9 to TRBJ2-3; D is perhaps TRBD2 (5 bases). Trimming cost V 3 bases and J 2 bases, with 12 bases left between them. CDR1 is SEHNR and CDR2 is FQNEAQ in the germline V gene (reference sequence). This CDR3 has 15 amino acids. CDR3 nucleotide sequence: TGTGCCAGCAGCTTCGTGGGAGCCCCCACAGATACGCAGTATTTT. It encodes CASSFVGAPTDTQYF.

The genes are TRBV20-1 and TRBJ1-1, with D possibly being TRBD1 (6 bases). CDR1 DFQATT and CDR2 SNEGSKA come from the germline V gene (reference sequence). V lost 8 bases, J lost 7 bases, and 14 bases lay in between. The CDR3 totals 11 residues. CDR3 region: CSSLDSNEAFF. The DNA for the CDR3 is TGCAGTTCCCTGGACAGCAATGAAGCTTTCTTT.

The rearrangement uses TRBV4-2 and TRBJ1-6; D gene unclear. Trimming left V 1 base short and J 10 bases short, with 8 bases between. The CDR3 covers 13 residues. The germline V gene has CDR1 LGHNA and CDR2 YNFKEQ. The DNA of the CDR3 is TGTGCCAGCAGCCAAGCATACGGCTCACCCCTCCACTTT. It is translated as CASSQAYGSPLHF.

This sequence joins TRBV24-1 and TRBJ2-5; D gene uncertain. The CDR3 runs to 13 residues. The germline CDR1 and CDR2 sequences are KGHDR and SFDVKD. V shed 3 bases and J shed 2 bases, with 6 bases lying between them. DNA for the CDR3: TGTGCCACCAGTGATCCCCCGCAAGAGACCCAGTACTTC. Translated: CATSDPPQETQYF.

The chain joins TRBV20-1 to TRBJ2-3, with D unresolved. Per germline, CDR1 DFQATT and CDR2 SNEGSKA (reference sequence). This CDR3 contains 15 residues. Trimming cost V 1 base and J 0 bases, with 11 bases left between them. The chain's CDR3 is CSARGGDISTDTQYF. CDR3 nucleotides: TGCAGTGCTAGAGGTGGAGACATTAGCACAGATACGCAGTATTTT.

This chain links TRBV21-1 with TRBJ2-6; the D call of TRBD1 is as the table states it, not checked on the DNA. TRBV21-1 is noted as a pseudogene. The CDR3 has 17 amino acids. The CDR3 loop is CASFIGGRFSGANVLTF. The DNA of the CDR3 is TGTGCCAGCTTCATCGGGGGACGGTTCTCTGGGGCCAACGTCCTGACTTTC.

The chain uses TRBV7-6 and TRBJ2-1; 7 bases are shared with TRBD1. The ends lost 5 bases at V and 8 bases at J; junction bases unmatched: 12. Germline V CDR1 and CDR2: SGHVS, FNYEAQ. The CDR3 covers 15 residues. The CDR3 spells CASSPGQTGVYEQFF. The CDR3 region has the DNA TGTGCCAGCAGCCCGGGACAGACAGGAGTGTATGAGCAGTTCTTC. Full variable domain (remainder filled in from reference TRBV7-6 and TRBJ2-1): GAGVSQSPRYKVTKRGQDVALRCDPISGHVSLYWYRQALGQGPEFLTYFNYEAQQDKSGLPNDRFSAERPEGSISTLTIQRTEQRDSAMYRCASSPGQTGVYEQFFGPGTRLTVL.